A single sample gave rise to the 31 T cell receptor beta chains below, sequenced in a study of control samples from healthy donors and cancer patients. Profiled with immunoSEQ multiplex PCR; TCRdb holds only in-frame clones, not every one. The sample has 90,000 or so clones, around four fifths seen once. The sample taken for sequencing was blood. The receptors come from a man under 40 in good health.

The chain links TRBV19 to TRBJ2-4; 8 bases fit TRBD1. This CDR3 spans 15 amino acids. Trimming took 1 base from V and 8 from J; bases not matched to a gene: 7. CDR1 is LNHDA, CDR2 SQIVND, per germline (reference sequence). CDR3 in DNA: TGTGCCAGTAGTATAGCAGGGACAGGTGGGGACATTCAGTACTTC. This sequence encodes CASSIAGTGGDIQYF.

This rearrangement joins TRBV30 to TRBJ1-1; 12 bases match TRBD1. The germline V gene has CDR1 GTSNPN and CDR2 SVGIG (reference sequence). CDR3 size: 14 residues. V was clipped by 3 bases and J by 7 bases; unmatched bases: 6. The CDR3 here is CAWSRGQGAGEAFF. The CDR3 DNA reads TGTGCCTGGAGCCGGGGACAGGGGGCTGGTGAAGCTTTCTTT.

A single count supports this clone. The CDR3 nucleotides are TGTGCCAGCAAGGGGACAGGAAGTTTCTATGGCTACACCTTC. Amino acids: CASKGTGSFYGYTF. This rearrangement joins TRBV6-5 to TRBJ1-2; 8 positions agree with TRBD1. The CDR3 covers 14 residues. V gave up 7 bases and J gave up 4 bases; unmatched junction bases: 8. From germline, CDR1 is MNHEY and CDR2 SVGAGI.

The chain couples TRBV24-1 to TRBJ2-1; 8 nucleotides agree with TRBD2. V was clipped by 3 bases and J by 0 bases; unmatched bases: 9. Germline V CDR1 and CDR2: KGHDR, SFDVKD. The CDR3 is 18 amino acids. The CDR3 nucleotides are TGTGCCACCAGTGATCGACGTAGTAGCGGGGCCTCCTACAATGAGCAGTTCTTC. Its translation: CATSDRRSSGASYNEQFF.

The rearrangement joins TRBV18 to TRBJ1-1, with D uncertain. The germline V gene encodes CDR1 KGHSH and CDR2 LQKENI. This CDR3 has 13 amino acids. The V and J ends lost 5 bases and 3 bases respectively, with 10 bases between them. The CDR3 sequence: CASSTDTYTEAFF. For the CDR3, the DNA is TGTGCCAGCTCAACAGACACATACACTGAAGCTTTCTTT.

The chain couples TRBV6-1 to TRBJ2-7, with 7 bases identical to TRBD1. CDR1 and CDR2 (germline): MNHNS, SASEGT. The CDR3 covers 14 residues. V dropped 3 bases and J dropped 2; count of bases not matched to a gene: 4. The chain's CDR3 is CASSDRGSAYEQYF. The CDR3, as DNA: TGTGCCAGCAGTGACAGGGGGAGTGCCTACGAGCAGTACTTC.

The J gene is TRBJ2-7, the V gene TRBV5-6; D could derive from TRBD1 or TRBD2 (5 bases each). Trimming took 4 bases from V and 0 from J, leaving 14 bases between them. Germline V gene data show CDR1 as SGHDT and CDR2 as YYEEEE. The CDR3 spans 15 residues. CDR3 sequence (DNA): TGTGCCAGCAGCCCCACGGGGACGGTCTCCTACGAGCAGTACTTC. Residues: CASSPTGTVSYEQYF. Combining the CDR3 with reference TRBV5-6 and TRBJ2-7 gives the whole variable domain DAGVTQSPTHLIKTRGQQVTLRCSPKSGHDTVSWYQQALGQGPQFIFQYYEEEERQRGNFPDRFSGHQFPNYSSELNVNALLLGDSALYLCASSPTGTVSYEQYFGPGTRLTVT.

The rearrangement links TRBV2 to TRBJ2-3, with a possible D match to TRBD1 (5 bases). Germline V gene lookup returns CDR1 SNHLY and CDR2 FYNNEI. This CDR3 is built from 13 residues. V was cut by 6 bases and J by 0 bases, with 7 bases left in between. The CDR3 spells CASRGQSTDTQYF. CDR3 bases: TGTGCCAGCAGAGGACAAAGCACAGATACGCAGTATTTT.

This clone was recorded only once. The CDR3 here is CASSTIRGNIQYF. For the CDR3, the DNA is TGTGCCAGTAGTACCATCAGGGGGAACATTCAGTACTTC. This sequence joins TRBV19 and TRBJ2-4, with 7 bases aligning to TRBD1. The V gene end was trimmed by 4 bases and the J gene end by 7 bases; junction bases not matched to a gene: 4. The germline V gene encodes CDR1 LNHDA and CDR2 SQIVND (reference sequence). CDR3 length: 13 amino acids.

The V call is TRBV7-2, the J call TRBJ1-5, with D unclear. CDR3 length: 15 residues. Germline V gene lookup returns CDR1 SGHTA and CDR2 FQGNSA. V dropped 0 bases and J dropped 3 bases, with 9 bases sitting between them. CDR3 residues: CASSLAASVNQPQHF. In DNA form, the CDR3 reads TGTGCCAGCAGCTTAGCGGCATCCGTCAATCAGCCCCAGCATTTT.

The chain carries TRBV6-1 and TRBJ1-1; D is unresolved. CDR1 and CDR2 (germline): MNHNS, SASEGT. Trimming shortened V by 2 bases and J by 2 bases, and 0 bases separated the two germline ends. The CDR3 is 11 residues long. The CDR3 sequence: CASSENTEAFF. CDR3 DNA sequence: TGTGCCAGCAGTGAAAACACTGAAGCTTTCTTT.

The CDR3 protein is CASSLAFGSSSYEQYF. CDR3 bases: TGTGCCAGCAGCTTAGCCTTCGGGTCGAGCTCCTACGAGCAGTACTTC. The genes are TRBV11-2 and TRBJ2-7; D is uncertain. Germline CDR1 SGHAT, CDR2 FQNNGV. CDR3 length: 16 residues. With 1 base removed from V and 0 bases from J, the gap between germline ends came to 13 bases.

The chain links TRBV6-6 to TRBJ2-7, with 12 bases identical to TRBD1. V lost 5 bases and J lost 2; bases outside the gene matches: 10. The CDR3 is made up of 17 amino acids. Germline V gene sequence: CDR1 MNHNY, CDR2 SVGAGI (reference sequence). This chain's CDR3 is CASSRPSGTGGAYEQYF. CDR3 nucleotides: TGTGCCAGCAGTCGACCCTCGGGGACAGGGGGCGCCTACGAGCAGTACTTC.

The chain couples TRBV6-1 to TRBJ2-1; no reliable D call. V was trimmed by 3 bases and J by 4 bases, leaving 4 bases between them. This CDR3 has 12 amino acids. Germline lookup yields CDR1 MNHNS and CDR2 SASEGT. CDR3 residues: CASSDSYNEQFF. Here the CDR3 DNA reads TGTGCCAGCAGTGACAGTTACAATGAGCAGTTCTTC.

The J gene is TRBJ2-7, the V gene TRBV28, with D maybe TRBD2 (6 bases). CDR1 is MDHEN and CDR2 is SYDVKM in the germline V gene. V lost 2 bases to trimming and J lost 4 bases, with 9 bases between them. The CDR3 has 13 amino acids. In DNA, the CDR3 is TGTGCCAGCAGTTTAATGGAGGGGTACGAGCAGTACTTC. This sequence encodes CASSLMEGYEQYF.

The chain has TRBV15 and TRBJ1-4; weak D call: TRBD1 (5 bases). This CDR3 is 16 amino acids long. From germline, CDR1 is LNHNV and CDR2 YYDKDF (reference sequence). V lost 2 bases and J 1 base, leaving 11 bases between the germline ends. DNA of the CDR3: TGTGCCACCAGCAGATTTGGGGGTGGAACTAATGAAAAACTGTTTTTT. This gives the protein CATSRFGGGTNEKLFF.

The chain employs TRBV6-5 and TRBJ2-1; 7 positions match TRBD1. The germline V gene encodes CDR1 MNHEY and CDR2 SVGAGI. Trimming removed 6 bases from V and 5 bases from J; junction bases left unmatched: 1. This CDR3 comprises 12 residues. CDR3 in amino acids: CASSRGNNEQFF. The CDR3 nucleotides are TGTGCCAGCAGCAGGGGGAACAATGAGCAGTTCTTC.

The V call is TRBV15, the J call TRBJ1-5; D remains unclear. Deletions cut 4 bases from V and 0 bases from J, with 10 bases between. This CDR3 comprises 15 residues. Germline CDR1 and CDR2: LNHNV and YYDKDF (reference sequence). This CDR3 reads CATSNEGYSNQPQHF. The CDR3 DNA reads TGTGCCACCAGCAATGAGGGTTATAGCAATCAGCCCCAGCATTTT.

On this clone: The same CDR3 can be traced to other DNA sequences in this sample. V gene TRBV5-1 combines with J gene TRBJ2-7, with a tentative D call TRBD1 (5 bases). The germline CDR1 and CDR2 sequences are SGHRS and YFSETQ. The CDR3 consists of 14 residues. Trimming shortened V by 0 bases and J by 4 bases, and 11 bases separated the two germline ends. CDR3 nucleotides: TGCGCCAGCAGCTTGGGTTCAGGGCCATACGAGCAGTACTTC. This translates into CASSLGSGPYEQYF. Using reference TRBV5-1 and TRBJ2-7 for the parts outside the CDR3, the full variable domain is KAGVTQTPRYLIKTRGQQVTLSCSPISGHRSVSWYQQTPGQGLQFLFEYFSETQRNKGNFPGRFSGRQFSNSRSEMNVSTLELGDSALYLCASSLGSGPYEQYFGPGTRLTVT.

The gene calls are TRBV7-9 and TRBJ2-3; D tentatively fits TRBD1 or TRBD2 (5 bases each). Germline CDR1 and CDR2: SEHNR and FQNEAQ (reference sequence). This CDR3 has 14 amino acids. V was pared by 5 bases and J by 4 bases, with 13 bases between. The CDR3 DNA is TGTGCCAGCAGCCATCGGGACCGAGCAGATACGCAGTATTTT. Amino acids: CASSHRDRADTQYF.

V and J are TRBV27 and TRBJ1-1; D gene ambiguous. This CDR3 is 13 amino acids long. V was shortened by 6 bases and J by 6 bases, with 14 bases between the two germline ends. Germline values: CDR1 MNHEY, CDR2 SMNVEV (reference sequence). The CDR3 region is CASRDGSGAEAFF. The CDR3 bases are TGTGCCAGCAGAGACGGCTCCGGGGCTGAAGCTTTCTTT.

The chain uses TRBV7-2 and TRBJ1-5; D remains unclear. Trimming removed 2 bases from V and 11 bases from J, with 16 bases in between. Germline assignment: CDR1 SGHTA and CDR2 FQGNSA. This CDR3 comprises 14 residues. The CDR3 here is CASSLNWAHPTQHF. CDR3 nucleotides: TGTGCCAGCAGCTTAAACTGGGCCCACCCGACCCAGCATTTT.

The chain has TRBV6-5 and TRBJ2-5, with 8 bases that match TRBD2. CDR1 and CDR2 (germline): MNHEY, SVGAGI. This CDR3 region has 13 residues. V lost 6 bases, J lost 5 bases, and 5 bases stayed unmatched. CDR3 amino acids: CASRTGGSETQYF. In nucleotides, the CDR3 is TGTGCCAGCAGAACGGGGGGGTCGGAGACCCAGTACTTC.

This chain joins TRBV5-6 and TRBJ1-1; D is unresolved. Trimming removed 6 bases at V and 10 bases at J, with 19 bases between. The V gene's germline CDR1 is SGHDT and CDR2 YYEEEE. This CDR3 has 13 amino acids. The CDR3 DNA is TGTGCCAGCAACTTTAGACAAGGGAGTTCAGCTTTCTTT. Its protein product is CASNFRQGSSAFF.

This clone is labeled as medium-sized. The V and J genes are TRBV6-5 and TRBJ1-2; TRBD1 might be the D (6 bases). The CDR3 sequence is 15 residues long. V lost 4 bases and J 5 bases, leaving 17 bases between the germline ends. The germline CDR1 and CDR2 sequences are MNHEY and SVGAGI. CDR3 amino acids: CASSSQGHDLYGYTF. For the CDR3, the DNA is TGTGCCAGCAGTTCACAGGGTCACGACTTATATGGCTACACCTTC.

The V gene is TRBV7-2, the J gene TRBJ1-6; D is perhaps TRBD1 (5 bases). Trimming took off 1 base at V and 1 base at J, with 14 bases between the two ends. Germline-derived CDR1 and CDR2 are SGHTA and FQGNSA. This CDR3 is built from 18 residues. Written as DNA, the CDR3 is TGTGCCAGCAGCTTAGGGGTATGGGGGAGATCCTATAATTCACCCCTCCACTTT. Protein sequence: CASSLGVWGRSYNSPLHF. The variable domain in full, with the rest retrieved from reference TRBV7-2 and TRBJ1-6, is GAGVSQSPSNKVTEKGKDVELRCDPISGHTALYWYRQSLGQGLEFLIYFQGNSAPDKSGLPSDRFSAERTGGSVSTLTIQRTQQEDSAVYLCASSLGVWGRSYNSPLHFGNGTRLTVT.

J is TRBJ1-4 and V is TRBV20-1, with D unclear. Germline V CDR1 and CDR2: DFQATT, SNEGSKA (reference sequence). CDR3 length: 11 residues. V lost 6 bases and J lost 7, with 9 bases in between. The CDR3 DNA follows: TGCAGTGCAGGCCAAACTGAAAAACTGTTTTTT. Its protein product is CSAGQTEKLFF.

The chain employs TRBV12-3 or TRBV12-4 and TRBJ1-1; no clear D. CDR3 length equals 11 residues. V was trimmed by 11 bases and J by 1 base, leaving 8 bases between them. DNA of the CDR3: TGTGCCCTCCGGGGGAACACTGAAGCTTTCTTT. Translated: CALRGNTEAFF.

This chain connects TRBV3-1 (or the pseudogene TRBV3-2) to TRBJ2-5; 12 bases line up with TRBD2. This CDR3 spans 15 amino acids. Per the germline V gene, CDR1 is LGHDT and CDR2 is YNNKEL (reference sequence). V lost 1 base to trimming and J lost 5 bases; unmatched junction nucleotides: 2. The CDR3 DNA sequence: TGTGCCAGCAGCCAAGCTAGCGGGAGGGTGGAGACCCAGTACTTC. Translated, it gives CASSQASGRVETQYF.

The J gene is TRBJ1-5, the V gene TRBV18; D is possibly TRBD1 (5 bases). Per germline, CDR1 KGHSH and CDR2 LQKENI. Trimming shortened V by 3 bases and J by 7 bases, and 16 bases separated the two germline ends. This CDR3 has 15 residues. This CDR3 reads CASSPGGGDWQPQHF. CDR3 bases: TGTGCCAGCTCACCTGGGGGAGGGGACTGGCAGCCCCAGCATTTT.

V gene TRBV4-2 combines with J gene TRBJ2-4; TRBD2 agrees at 9 bases. Germline CDR1 and CDR2: LGHNA and YNFKEQ. This CDR3 is built from 19 residues. The J segment lost 0 bases and the V segment lost 1 base, leaving 10 bases of the junction unmatched. The DNA for the CDR3 is TGTGCCAGCAGCCAAGTAGCGGGGGCCGGAATACTAGCCAAAAACATTCAGTACTTC. This sequence encodes CASSQVAGAGILAKNIQYF.